Presented here are 28 T cell receptor beta chains from one specimen sequenced in a study of T cell repertoires in cytomegalovirus infection. TCRdb fed the reads into MiXCR, producing one record per CDR3 protein. In the table there are about 340,000 distinct CDR3 sequences, around 29% of which are singletons. No antigens are known for them. Here the sequenced sample was cultured PBMCs, taken from culture after CMV antigen stimulation. The receptors here all came from a human donor in good health (CMV status not recorded). Some clones in this sample may be carry-over from other donors' samples.

This clonotype was detected only a few times. The chain has TRBV28 and TRBJ1-1; tentatively, D is TRBD1 (6 bases). The V end was cut by 4 bases, the J end by 5 bases, with 14 bases between. In germline, CDR1 is MDHEN, CDR2 SYDVKM. This CDR3 region has 14 residues. The CDR3 DNA is TGTGCCAGCAGTTATGATCAGGGGAGAACTGAAGCTTTCTTT. It yields the protein CASSYDQGRTEAFF.

This clonotype was seen only a few times. The CDR3 here is CASSIAARGDILREQYF. The CDR3 nucleotides read TGTGCCAGTAGTATAGCGGCGCGGGGAGATATACTACGCGAGCAGTACTTC. The chain carries TRBV19 and TRBJ2-7; possible D gene TRBD2, 6 bases. The CDR3 runs 17 residues. Per the germline V gene, CDR1 is LNHDA and CDR2 is SQIVND (reference sequence). The V end lost 1 base, the J end lost 6 bases, and 22 bases lay between the germline ends.

V is TRBV20-1 and J is TRBJ2-2; 7 positions match TRBD1. The CDR3 runs to 14 residues. CDR1 is DFQATT, CDR2 SNEGSKA, per germline (reference sequence). J lost 1 base, V lost 8 bases, and 7 bases had no gene match. The CDR3 DNA follows: TGCAGTACTTACAGGGGCCTGAACACCGGGGAGCTGTTTTTT. Protein: CSTYRGLNTGELFF.

This clonotype was found a few times. The chain has TRBV12-5 and TRBJ1-2; a weak D match, TRBD1 (5 bases). This CDR3 has 16 residues. V was shortened by 6 bases and J by 4 bases, with 21 bases between the two germline ends. Germline CDR1 and CDR2: LGHNT and FRNRAP. This CDR3 reads CASGLAGAERSYGYTF. Here the CDR3 DNA reads TGTGCTAGTGGACTAGCCGGGGCCGAGCGCTCCTATGGCTACACCTTC.

This clonotype was counted between two and nine times. The V and J genes are TRBV5-1 and TRBJ1-1; a weak D match, TRBD1 (5 bases). The CDR3 extends over 15 amino acids. V was cut by 0 bases and J by 0 bases, with 9 bases left in between. CDR1 is SGHRS and CDR2 is YFSETQ in the germline V gene. The CDR3 sequence is CASSLVGAMNTEAFF. Here the CDR3 DNA reads TGCGCCAGCAGCTTGGTTGGGGCCATGAACACTGAAGCTTTCTTT.

V and J are TRBV4-2 and TRBJ2-3; 13 bases fit TRBD2. The length of the CDR3 is 18 residues. CDR1 LGHNA and CDR2 YNFKEQ come from the germline V gene. Trimming took 4 bases from V and 4 from J; bases not matched to a gene: 11. The CDR3 DNA sequence: TGTGCCAGCAGCCCCTCCTTATCACTAGCGGGGGGGGCAGATACGCAGTATTTT. Protein product: CASSPSLSLAGGADTQYF.

This clonotype was seen only a few times. This rearrangement joins TRBV28 to TRBJ2-3, with 9 bases that match TRBD1. The V gene's germline CDR1 is MDHEN and CDR2 SYDVKM. V trimming: 5 bases; J trimming: 4 bases; junction bases outside the gene matches: 7. The CDR3 is made up of 15 amino acids. The CDR3: CASSRMDRGPDTQYF. The CDR3 coding sequence is TGTGCCAGCAGTCGCATGGACAGGGGCCCAGATACGCAGTATTTT.

A single count supports this clonotype. The chain couples TRBV18 to TRBJ2-2, with 9 bases that match TRBD2. CDR1 is KGHSH and CDR2 is LQKENI in the germline V gene. V lost 6 bases to trimming and J lost 2 bases; unmatched junction nucleotides: 7. This CDR3 spans 16 amino acids. CDR3 bases: TGTGCCAGCTCCCCATTGACTAGCGGAAACACCGGGGAGCTGTTTTTT. As protein: CASSPLTSGNTGELFF.

This clonotype has more than one count but fewer than ten. The J gene is TRBJ2-2, the V gene TRBV7-9; 8 bases line up with TRBD1. This CDR3 region has 20 residues. The V and J ends lost 5 bases and 3 bases, in that order; junction bases with no gene match: 20. Germline loops: CDR1 SEHNR, CDR2 FQNEAQ (reference sequence). The DNA of the CDR3 is TGTGCCAGCAGCCCGAAGGAGGGGACAGGATCTATCTGGGACACCGGGGAGCTGTTTTTT. It specifies CASSPKEGTGSIWDTGELFF.

This chain links TRBV7-9 with TRBJ1-1; D uncertain. The V end lost 6 bases, the J end lost 0 bases, and 5 bases lay between the germline ends. CDR3 length: 12 amino acids. Germline values: CDR1 SEHNR, CDR2 FQNEAQ (reference sequence). CDR3 in amino acids: CASSHLNTEAFF. CDR3 nucleotides: TGTGCCAGCAGTCACCTGAACACTGAAGCTTTCTTT.

The chain couples TRBV12-3 or TRBV12-4 to TRBJ1-3, with D hard to call. The CDR3 length is 15 residues. V was trimmed by 3 bases and J by 0 bases, leaving 9 bases between them. In nucleotides, the CDR3 is TGTGCCAGCAGTTTTCCAGGCCGCTCTGGAAACACCATATATTTT. It translates to CASSFPGRSGNTIYF.

This clonotype has a single count. V usage is TRBV25-1 and J usage is TRBJ2-1, with a possible D match to TRBD1 (6 bases). In germline, CDR1 is MGHDK, CDR2 SYGVNS. The CDR3 covers 14 residues. V was cut by 5 bases and J by 8 bases, with 16 bases left in between. CDR3: CASSNIRKGDEQFF. The CDR3 coding sequence is TGTGCCAGCAGTAATATTCGAAAGGGGGATGAGCAGTTCTTC.

This clonotype has just a few counts. V and J are TRBV4-2 and TRBJ2-7; TRBD2 might be the D (5 bases). CDR1 and CDR2 (germline): LGHNA, YNFKEQ. Trimming cost V 0 bases and J 4 bases, with 16 bases left between them. The length of the CDR3 is 16 residues. The CDR3 sequence is CASSQDRAVIYYEQYF. CDR3 bases: TGTGCCAGCAGCCAAGATAGAGCGGTCATATATTACGAGCAGTACTTC.

This clonotype was observed a handful of times. V gene TRBV20-1 combines with J gene TRBJ2-5; possible D gene TRBD1, 6 bases. The CDR3 length is 15 residues. Germline V gene data show CDR1 as DFQATT and CDR2 as SNEGSKA (reference sequence). V lost 2 bases to trimming and J lost 2 bases, with 15 bases between them. The CDR3, as DNA: TGCAGTGCTAGACCCTTCGACAGGCCGCAAGAGACCCAGTACTTC. Amino acids: CSARPFDRPQETQYF.

The chain is built from TRBV27 and TRBJ2-1; D perhaps matches TRBD1 (6 bases). V lost 5 bases to trimming and J lost 6 bases, with 17 bases between them. The CDR3 is 15 amino acids. Germline V gives CDR1 MNHEY, CDR2 SMNVEV (reference sequence). CDR3 nucleotides: TGTGCCAGCAGTACCCGACAGGTGGGGAGCAATGAGCAGTTCTTC. Translated, it gives CASSTRQVGSNEQFF.

There are many counts of this clonotype. This sequence joins TRBV20-1 and TRBJ2-5, with D possibly matching TRBD2 (7 bases). In germline, CDR1 is DFQATT, CDR2 SNEGSKA (reference sequence). The V end was cut by 2 bases, the J end by 4 bases, with 11 bases between. The CDR3 contains 13 residues. CDR3 sequence: CSARSGGRETQYF. DNA of the CDR3: TGCAGTGCTAGATCGGGGGGCAGAGAGACCCAGTACTTC.

This chain uses TRBV7-9 with TRBJ2-1, with D unresolved. Germline lookup yields CDR1 SEHNR and CDR2 FQNEAQ (reference sequence). V was shortened by 10 bases and J by 2 bases, with 15 bases between the two germline ends. The CDR3 is 14 residues long. The DNA for the CDR3 is TGTGCCACCCTAAAAAATTCCGCCTACAATGAGCAGTTCTTC. Its protein product is CATLKNSAYNEQFF.

This clonotype has a handful of counts. The chain has TRBV6-5 and TRBJ1-5, with D unresolved. Per the germline V gene, CDR1 is MNHEY and CDR2 is SVGAGI. The CDR3 runs to 13 residues. The germline V and J ends were trimmed by 2 bases and 4 bases, with 6 bases remaining between them. CDR3: CASSYAINQPQHF. CDR3 nucleotide sequence: TGTGCCAGCAGTTACGCGATTAATCAGCCCCAGCATTTT.

This clonotype was recorded once. This chain uses TRBV20-1 with TRBJ2-5; no clear D gene. CDR3 size: 13 residues. V gave up 1 base and J gave up 1 base, with 7 bases separating them. The germline gives CDR1 DFQATT, CDR2 SNEGSKA (reference sequence). The CDR3 spells CSARGTSQETQYF. As DNA, the CDR3 is TGCAGTGCTAGAGGAACATCCCAAGAGACCCAGTACTTC.

The chain carries TRBV12-3 or TRBV12-4 and TRBJ1-5; the match to TRBD1 covers 9 bases. This CDR3 region has 16 residues. V shed 4 bases, J shed 2 bases, and the junction held 6 bases outside the gene matches. DNA of the CDR3: TGTGCCAGCAGTTCGGGAGGGACAGGGCGCAATCAGCCCCAGCATTTT. Protein product: CASSSGGTGRNQPQHF.

This clonotype is a singleton in its sample. The chain couples TRBV7-9 to TRBJ2-7, with TRBD2 as a possible D gene (6 bases). This CDR3 is built from 16 residues. The V gene's germline CDR1 is SEHNR and CDR2 FQNEAQ (reference sequence). Trimming removed 5 bases at V and 0 bases at J, with 17 bases between. In nucleotides, the CDR3 is TGTGCCAGCAGCCCCCCGGTGGCGGGGAGCTCCTACGAGCAGTACTTC. It translates to CASSPPVAGSSYEQYF.

The rearrangement uses TRBV7-3 and TRBJ1-1; D is ambiguous. Germline V lookup: CDR1 SGHTA, CDR2 FQGTGA. V was clipped by 6 bases and J by 1 base, with 15 bases between them. This CDR3 is built from 15 residues. The CDR3 DNA sequence: TGTGCCAGCAGGGAAGGAACATCTCCGAACACTGAAGCTTTCTTT. It is translated as CASREGTSPNTEAFF.

The V and J genes are TRBV28 and TRBJ1-1; D possibly corresponds to TRBD1 (5 bases). Germline V gene data show CDR1 as MDHEN and CDR2 as SYDVKM. This CDR3 spans 16 amino acids. With 7 bases removed from V and 4 bases from J, the gap between germline ends came to 22 bases. The CDR3 DNA sequence: TGTGCCAGCACCTTGGAGGGGAGTGGGGTGAGCACTGAAGCTTTCTTT. It is translated as CASTLEGSGVSTEAFF.

This clonotype was seen only a few times. The rearrangement joins TRBV6-2 or TRBV6-3 to TRBJ1-1; D is undetermined. V lost 2 bases and J 8 bases, leaving 6 bases between the germline ends. Looked up from germline, CDR1 is MNHEY and CDR2 is SVGEGT. The CDR3 has 11 residues. In DNA, the CDR3 is TGTGCCAGCAGTTACCCCCGGGAAGCTTTCTTT. It encodes CASSYPREAFF.

This chain joins TRBV6-5 and TRBJ2-4; 7 bases agree with TRBD1. Per the germline V gene, CDR1 is MNHEY and CDR2 is SVGAGI. Unmatched junction bases numbered 5, after V lost 6 bases and J lost 6 bases. The CDR3 has 13 residues. The CDR3 spells CASSRDSLNIQYF. The DNA of the CDR3 is TGTGCCAGCAGCCGGGACAGTTTAAACATTCAGTACTTC.

This clonotype was counted many times. J is TRBJ2-2 and V is TRBV7-2; TRBD2 aligns across 9 bases. CDR1 SGHTA and CDR2 FQGNSA come from the germline V gene. Trimming took 5 bases from V and 0 from J; bases not matched to a gene: 4. There are 16 residues in the CDR3. CDR3 nucleotides: TGTGCCAGCAGCCCTGCTAGCGGGGCGAACACCGGGGAGCTGTTTTTT. This sequence encodes CASSPASGANTGELFF.

This clonotype was found once. The chain couples TRBV6-1 to TRBJ1-2; 7 bases are a match to TRBD1. Trimming cost V 6 bases and J 5 bases; bases outside gene matches: 18. Germline V gene lookup returns CDR1 MNHNS and CDR2 SASEGT. The CDR3 contains 17 residues. The CDR3 DNA follows: TGTGCCAGCAGGAGGGGCGACAGGGTGGGGGGGCTATATGGCTACACCTTC. Translation gives CASRRGDRVGGLYGYTF.

The rearrangement joins TRBV28 to TRBJ1-1; the D is unclear. V was shortened by 7 bases and J by 1 base, with 13 bases between the two germline ends. The germline V gene has CDR1 MDHEN and CDR2 SYDVKM. The CDR3 has 14 residues. The CDR3 loop reads CASTRSSPNTEAFF. In DNA, the CDR3 is TGTGCCAGCACCAGAAGTTCGCCGAACACTGAAGCTTTCTTT.